The 29 T cell receptor beta chains in this list originate from one sample, sequenced in a study of patients and donors after allogeneic stem cell transplantation. TCRdb reprocessed the RT-PCR reads via MiXCR and lists one record per CDR3 protein. The sample yields more than 150,000 distinct CDR3 sequences, 24% seen once. The source material was blood, either unsorted or a sorted T cell fraction (not recorded which). Every receptor here comes from a human donor who was either an allogeneic HSCT recipient or a stem cell or donor lymphocyte infusion donor (not recorded which). It is not recorded whose cells these are; they may come from a transplant donor.

The chain uses TRBV18 and TRBJ1-1; D is possibly TRBD1 (5 bases). Trimming stripped 2 bases from V and 2 bases from J, with 9 bases between. The germline CDR1 and CDR2 sequences are KGHSH and LQKENI. CDR3 length equals 14 residues. In nucleotides, the CDR3 is TGTGCCAGCTCACCAGACAGATTCAACACTGAAGCTTTCTTT. Residues: CASSPDRFNTEAFF.

This chain connects TRBV15 to TRBJ2-1; D is possibly TRBD1 or TRBD2 (5 bases each). In germline, CDR1 is LNHNV, CDR2 YYDKDF (reference sequence). V was pared by 5 bases and J by 6 bases, with 11 bases between. This CDR3 region has 13 residues. The chain's CDR3 is CATSRKGPNEQFF. Written as DNA, the CDR3 is TGTGCCACCAGCCGTAAGGGACCCAATGAGCAGTTCTTC.

The chain is built from TRBV7-6 and TRBJ2-5, with D possibly TRBD2 on 5 matching bases. Germline assignment: CDR1 SGHVS and CDR2 FNYEAQ. Trimming stripped 1 base from V and 13 bases from J, with 19 bases between. This CDR3 contains 14 residues. The CDR3 sequence: CASSLGSSVLGSYF. In DNA, the CDR3 is TGTGCCAGCAGCTTAGGATCGTCGGTACTAGGATCGTACTTC.

The genes are TRBV4-1 and TRBJ2-1; no reliable D call. The CDR3 runs to 17 residues. Germline CDR1 MGHRA, CDR2 YSYEKL. Trimming took off 4 bases at V and 10 bases at J, with 26 bases between the two ends. Here the CDR3 reads CASSPMASHLIYQEQFF. The CDR3 nucleotides are TGCGCCAGCAGCCCGATGGCCAGCCACCTTATCTATCAAGAGCAGTTCTTC.

This clonotype turned up a few times. The V call is TRBV12-3 or TRBV12-4, the J call TRBJ2-5; D is perhaps TRBD1 (5 bases). Between the trimmed V and J ends, which lost 7 bases and 2 bases, there was a span of 11 bases. This CDR3 contains 13 residues. CDR3 loop: CASTLQGQETQYF. In nucleotides, the CDR3 is TGTGCCAGCACCCTGCAGGGTCAAGAGACCCAGTACTTC.

This clonotype has more than one count but fewer than ten. This chain links TRBV20-1 with TRBJ2-3; 15 nucleotides align to TRBD2. Looked up from germline, CDR1 is DFQATT and CDR2 is SNEGSKA (reference sequence). V gave up 1 base and J gave up 3 bases; unmatched junction bases: 8. CDR3 length: 18 amino acids. This chain's CDR3 is CSARASGLAGGVTDTQYF. CDR3 in DNA: TGCAGTGCTAGAGCGTCGGGACTAGCGGGGGGCGTGACAGATACGCAGTATTTT.

This clonotype showed up just a few times. The genes are TRBV3-1 and TRBJ2-3; 14 bases map to TRBD2. V lost 5 bases and J lost 1; bases outside the gene matches: 8. Germline loops: CDR1 LGHDT, CDR2 YNNKEL (reference sequence). The length of the CDR3 is 18 residues. The CDR3 here is CASSATSGGAFRTDTQYF. The CDR3 nucleotides are TGTGCCAGCAGCGCGACTAGCGGGGGGGCATTTCGCACAGATACGCAGTATTTT.

The genes are TRBV6-2 or TRBV6-3 and TRBJ2-3; tentative D call: TRBD2 (6 bases). From germline, CDR1 is MNHEY and CDR2 SVGEGT. With 5 bases removed from V and 1 base from J, the gap between germline ends came to 10 bases. The CDR3 loop spans 14 amino acids. CDR3 DNA: TGTGCCAGCAGTCATTGGAGGGGCACAGATACGCAGTATTTT. Its translation: CASSHWRGTDTQYF.

This clonotype was seen a few times. The rearrangement joins TRBV11-2 to TRBJ1-3; 7 nucleotides line up with TRBD1. V trimming: 1 base; J trimming: 5 bases; junction bases outside the gene matches: 8. The CDR3 loop spans 16 amino acids. The germline gives CDR1 SGHAT, CDR2 FQNNGV. CDR3 in amino acids: CASSLVQQGKRNTIYF. Written as DNA, the CDR3 is TGTGCCAGCAGCTTAGTGCAACAGGGGAAGAGAAACACCATATATTTT.

This clonotype occurred a few times. The genes are TRBV12-3 or TRBV12-4 and TRBJ1-3, with a weak D call TRBD1 (6 bases). The length of the CDR3 is 13 residues. Deletions cut 11 bases from V and 2 bases from J, with 13 bases between. The CDR3 nucleotides read TGTGCCGGCGGGGAGGGGGCTGGAAACACCATATATTTT. Its protein is CAGGEGAGNTIYF.

V gene TRBV3-1 combines with J gene TRBJ1-2; D might be TRBD1 (5 bases). Germline CDR1 reads LGHDT; CDR2 reads YNNKEL (reference sequence). The CDR3 is 18 residues long. Trimming removed 4 bases at V and 0 bases at J, with 21 bases between. The CDR3 DNA is TGTGCCAGCAGCCGCCACGACTTAGGGGACCCAGCTAACTATGGCTACACCTTC. This codes for CASSRHDLGDPANYGYTF.

The chain carries TRBV19 and TRBJ2-1, with 7 bases lining up with TRBD1. V shed 0 bases and J 5 bases; nucleotides not matched to a gene: 7. CDR3 size: 16 residues. Germline CDR1 reads LNHDA; CDR2 reads SQIVND (reference sequence). The CDR3 loop reads CASSIDSRRGHNEQFF. The CDR3 DNA sequence: TGTGCCAGTAGTATAGATTCCAGAAGGGGGCACAATGAGCAGTTCTTC.

This chain links TRBV25-1 with TRBJ2-5; D is perhaps TRBD1 or TRBD2 (5 bases each). Trimming removed 6 bases at V and 0 bases at J, with 23 bases between. CDR1 is MGHDK, CDR2 SYGVNS, per germline. The CDR3 consists of 18 residues. CDR3 bases: TGTGCCAGCAGCGACCGGGACCGAATTTATGAGTACCAAGAGACCCAGTACTTC. The encoded protein is CASSDRDRIYEYQETQYF.

This clonotype was picked up a small number of times. J is TRBJ2-7 and V is TRBV10-3, with D possibly being TRBD1 (6 bases). Trimming pared 2 bases from V and 2 bases from J, leaving 10 bases between. The CDR3 runs to 14 residues. CDR1 is ENHRY, CDR2 SYGVKD, per germline. CDR3 in amino acids: CAISEGQSTYEQYF. CDR3 nucleotide sequence: TGTGCCATCAGTGAGGGACAGTCCACCTACGAGCAGTACTTC.

This clonotype came up many times. The chain links TRBV25-1 to TRBJ1-1; TRBD1 matches at 8 bases. Germline V gene data show CDR1 as MGHDK and CDR2 as SYGVNS. V shed 6 bases and J 9 bases; nucleotides not matched to a gene: 9. The CDR3 extends over 13 amino acids. In nucleotides, the CDR3 is TGTGCCAGCAGACTCACAGGGGGAATAAAAGCTTTCTTT. Translated, it gives CASRLTGGIKAFF.

This clonotype appeared a few times. This chain uses TRBV12-3 or TRBV12-4 with TRBJ1-2; 10 bases are shared with TRBD1. This CDR3 region has 14 residues. V lost 5 bases, J lost 8 bases, and 8 bases stayed unmatched. CDR3 nucleotide sequence: TGTGCCAGCAGTCGGCAAAGACAGGGGGCAGGCTACACCTTC. This codes for CASSRQRQGAGYTF.

Only a few counts were recorded for this clonotype. The chain carries TRBV27 and TRBJ2-7, with D unclear. Germline V gene data show CDR1 as MNHEY and CDR2 as SMNVEV (reference sequence). Trimming shortened V by 5 bases and J by 0 bases, and 14 bases separated the two germline ends. The CDR3 contains 15 residues. The CDR3 bases are TGTGCCAGCAGTACCCCTCAAGGCAGCTCCTACGAGCAGTACTTC. It yields the protein CASSTPQGSSYEQYF.

This clonotype came up a few times. This sequence joins TRBV12-5 and TRBJ2-7; 8 bases match TRBD1. From germline, CDR1 is LGHNT and CDR2 FRNRAP. This CDR3 comprises 14 residues. The ends lost 6 bases at V and 3 bases at J; junction bases unmatched: 7. CDR3 region: CASGGTGSLYEQYF. As DNA, the CDR3 is TGTGCTAGTGGGGGGACAGGTTCCCTCTACGAGCAGTACTTC.

This clonotype was found many times. The chain joins TRBV20-1 to TRBJ1-1, with unresolved D. The V end lost 0 bases, the J end lost 2 bases, and 10 bases lay between the germline ends. The CDR3 consists of 14 residues. Germline loops: CDR1 DFQATT, CDR2 SNEGSKA (reference sequence). This CDR3 is CSARDWFRNTEAFF. The CDR3 coding sequence is TGCAGTGCTAGAGATTGGTTCAGAAACACTGAAGCTTTCTTT.

This clonotype was detected a few times. V is TRBV12-3 or TRBV12-4 and J is TRBJ2-5; tentatively, D is TRBD2 (5 bases). Trimming took off 3 bases at V and 2 bases at J, with 13 bases between the two ends. The CDR3 sequence is 15 residues long. The CDR3 DNA follows: TGTGCCAGCAGTTTCCGGGGAATGGCTCAAGAGACCCAGTACTTC. It translates to CASSFRGMAQETQYF.

This chain's CDR3 is CSARGLAVNEQFF. DNA of the CDR3: TGCAGTGCTAGGGGACTAGCCGTCAATGAGCAGTTCTTC. The J gene is TRBJ2-1, the V gene TRBV20-1; 9 positions agree with TRBD2. The germline CDR1 and CDR2 sequences are DFQATT and SNEGSKA (reference sequence). This CDR3 is 13 amino acids long. V was clipped by 3 bases and J by 6 bases; unmatched bases: 3.

The J gene is TRBJ2-3, the V gene TRBV7-9; no definite D call. The CDR3 extends over 12 amino acids. V was clipped by 3 bases and J by 3 bases, with 4 bases between them. CDR1 is SEHNR, CDR2 FQNEAQ, per germline (reference sequence). CDR3 sequence (DNA): TGTGCCAGCAGCTTGATGACAGATACGCAGTATTTT. This codes for CASSLMTDTQYF.

This clonotype turned up a few times. The chain has TRBV7-2 and TRBJ1-4; TRBD1 matches 8 bases. The germline gives CDR1 SGHTA, CDR2 FQGNSA. After removal of 5 bases from V and 7 bases from J, the junction contained 6 bases not matched to a gene. The CDR3 has 14 residues. The CDR3 sequence is CASSAGGWGEKLFF. In DNA, the CDR3 is TGTGCCAGCAGCGCAGGGGGCTGGGGTGAAAAACTGTTTTTT.

The rearrangement uses TRBV25-1 and TRBJ2-4, with a possible D match to TRBD2 (5 bases). The CDR3 contains 17 residues. Deletions cut 2 bases from V and 0 bases from J, with 14 bases between. Per the germline V gene, CDR1 is MGHDK and CDR2 is SYGVNS. CDR3 sequence reads: CASSEGPGRGAKNIQYF. The DNA for the CDR3 is TGTGCCAGCAGTGAAGGGCCGGGTCGGGGAGCCAAAAACATTCAGTACTTC.

There are many counts of this clonotype. The genes are TRBV12-3 or TRBV12-4 and TRBJ1-2; 8 nucleotides agree with TRBD1. The CDR3 totals 14 residues. After removal of 6 bases from V and 2 bases from J, the junction contained 5 bases not matched to a gene. The CDR3 DNA follows: TGTGCCAGCAGCCAGGGACAGGCAAACTATGGCTACACCTTC. It codes for CASSQGQANYGYTF.

The J gene is TRBJ2-5, the V gene TRBV6-5; 12 bases match TRBD2. Germline V gives CDR1 MNHEY, CDR2 SVGAGI. This CDR3 is built from 18 residues. Trimming at V came to 2 bases and at J to 0 bases, leaving 7 bases not matched to a gene. CDR3 nucleotides: TGTGCCAGCAGTTACAGGGGACTAGCGGGTTCGTACCAAGAGACCCAGTACTTC. This codes for CASSYRGLAGSYQETQYF.

This chain uses TRBV12-3 or TRBV12-4 with TRBJ2-2; the D gene is possibly TRBD1 (6 bases). The V end lost 4 bases, the J end lost 0 bases, and 12 bases lay between the germline ends. This CDR3 has 16 residues. The CDR3 sequence: CASSSGHHANTGELFF. The CDR3 nucleotides are TGTGCCAGCAGTTCGGGACATCACGCGAACACCGGGGAGCTGTTTTTT.

This clonotype has a handful of counts. V is TRBV20-1 and J is TRBJ2-3, with 7 nucleotides matching TRBD2. V dropped 3 bases and J dropped 4; count of bases not matched to a gene: 10. The V gene's germline CDR1 is DFQATT and CDR2 SNEGSKA (reference sequence). The CDR3 totals 15 residues. The CDR3 DNA is TGCAGTGCTAGTTGGGGGAGGGCCAGGGCAGATACGCAGTATTTT. Amino acids: CSASWGRARADTQYF.

Only a few counts were recorded for this clonotype. The chain couples TRBV19 to TRBJ1-2, with 10 bases lining up with TRBD1. Germline lookup yields CDR1 LNHDA and CDR2 SQIVND (reference sequence). The ends lost 10 bases at V and 3 bases at J; junction bases unmatched: 5. This CDR3 region has 13 residues. The CDR3 is CATADRGDYGYTF. The CDR3 region has the DNA TGTGCCACCGCGGACAGGGGGGACTATGGCTACACCTTC.